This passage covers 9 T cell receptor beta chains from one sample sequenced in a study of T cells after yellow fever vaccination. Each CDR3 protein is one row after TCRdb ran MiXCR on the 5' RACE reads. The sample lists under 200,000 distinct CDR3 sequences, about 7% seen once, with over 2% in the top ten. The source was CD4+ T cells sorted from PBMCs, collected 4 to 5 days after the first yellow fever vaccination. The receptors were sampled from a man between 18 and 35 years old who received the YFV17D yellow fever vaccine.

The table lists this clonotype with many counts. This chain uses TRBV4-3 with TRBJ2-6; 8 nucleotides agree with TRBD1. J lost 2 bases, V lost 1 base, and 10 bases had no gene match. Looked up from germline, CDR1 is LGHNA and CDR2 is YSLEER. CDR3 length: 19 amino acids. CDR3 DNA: TGCGCCAGCAGCCAAGGTCTCACAGGGGGAAATGCTGGGGCCAACGTCCTGACTTTC. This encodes CASSQGLTGGNAGANVLTF.

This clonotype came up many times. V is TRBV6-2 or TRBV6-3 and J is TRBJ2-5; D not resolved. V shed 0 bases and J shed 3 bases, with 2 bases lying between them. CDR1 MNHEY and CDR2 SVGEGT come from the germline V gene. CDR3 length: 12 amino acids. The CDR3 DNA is TGTGCCAGCAGTTACTCCGAAGAGACCCAGTACTTC. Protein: CASSYSEETQYF.

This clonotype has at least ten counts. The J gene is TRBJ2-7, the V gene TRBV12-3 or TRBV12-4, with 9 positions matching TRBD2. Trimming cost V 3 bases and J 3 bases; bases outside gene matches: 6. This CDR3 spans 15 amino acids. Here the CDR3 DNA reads TGTGCCAGCAGTTTGAATAGCGGGGGAAGCTACGAGCAGTACTTC. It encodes CASSLNSGGSYEQYF.

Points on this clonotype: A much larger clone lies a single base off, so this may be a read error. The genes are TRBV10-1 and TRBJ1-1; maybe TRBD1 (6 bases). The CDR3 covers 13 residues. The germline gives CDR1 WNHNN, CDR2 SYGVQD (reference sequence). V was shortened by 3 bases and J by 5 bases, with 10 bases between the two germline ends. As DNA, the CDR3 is TGCGCCAGCAGTGATGGGGGCGATACTGAAGCTTTCTTT. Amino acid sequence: CASSDGGDTEAFF.

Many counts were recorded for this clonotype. CDR3 amino acids: CASSFHAGYTF. The CDR3 nucleotides read TGTGCCAGCAGCTTTCACGCAGGCTACACCTTC. The chain links TRBV7-9 to TRBJ1-2; D unclear. The germline gives CDR1 SEHNR, CDR2 FQNEAQ (reference sequence). V was cut by 3 bases and J by 8 bases, with 7 bases left in between. This CDR3 spans 11 amino acids.

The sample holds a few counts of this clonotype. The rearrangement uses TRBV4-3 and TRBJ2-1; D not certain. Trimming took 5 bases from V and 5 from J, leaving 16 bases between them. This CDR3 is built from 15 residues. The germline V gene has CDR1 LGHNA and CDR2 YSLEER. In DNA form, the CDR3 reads TGCGCCAGCAGCTTCGGATGGAGTTTCGACAATGAGCAGTTCTTC. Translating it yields CASSFGWSFDNEQFF.

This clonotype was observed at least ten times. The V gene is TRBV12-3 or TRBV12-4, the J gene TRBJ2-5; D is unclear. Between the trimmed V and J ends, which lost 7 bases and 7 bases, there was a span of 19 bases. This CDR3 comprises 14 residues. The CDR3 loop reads CASIPGLGSRTQYF. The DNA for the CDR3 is TGTGCCAGCATCCCAGGTCTGGGTAGTAGGACCCAGTACTTC.

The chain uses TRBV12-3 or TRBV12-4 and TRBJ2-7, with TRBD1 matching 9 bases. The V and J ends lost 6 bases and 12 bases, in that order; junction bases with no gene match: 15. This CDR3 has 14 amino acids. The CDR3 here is CASSPVYGTGRVYV. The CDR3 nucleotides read TGTGCCAGCAGCCCGGTGTACGGGACAGGGCGCGTGTACGTC.

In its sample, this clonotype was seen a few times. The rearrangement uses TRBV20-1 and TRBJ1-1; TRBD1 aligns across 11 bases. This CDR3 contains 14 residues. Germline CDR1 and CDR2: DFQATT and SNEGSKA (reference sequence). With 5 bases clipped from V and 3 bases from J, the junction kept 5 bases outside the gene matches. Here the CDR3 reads CSAGDRGTDTEAFF. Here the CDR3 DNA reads TGCAGTGCTGGGGACAGGGGGACGGACACTGAAGCTTTCTTT.